The present T cell receptor (beta chain) was sequenced within a study of blood T cell repertoires in COVID-19. In the study overall: Samples representing acute and convalescent COVID-19 were sourced from the United States, Italy and Spain. PBMCs, B-cell-depleted T cells, or T cells provided the cDNA or gDNA that made up the material.

V was pared by 5 bases and J by 5 bases, with 9 bases of the junction left unmatched. The germline V gene has CDR1 LGHDT and CDR2 YNNKEL (reference sequence). CDR3 length equals 14 residues. Assay used: immunoSEQ multiplex PCR; TCRdb lists only in-frame clones, some missing. The top ten hold around 10% of the sample, which has hundreds of thousands of clones, around nine tenths seen once. Residents of around 24 US areas, aged about 18 to 95 years, made up the participants. Each recovered donor of Cohort 3 presented with two negative PCRs, clearance, or symptom resolution. The source of this sequence is a man in his forties or fifties who had recovered from COVID-19. Sequencing was performed on PBMCs or T cells enriched from blood (not recorded which). The chain recombines TRBV3-1 (or the pseudogene TRBV3-2) with TRBJ2-7, with 7 bases lining up with TRBD1. The DNA for the CDR3 is TGTGCCAGCAGCGAACCCAGGGGGTGGAACGAGCAGTACTTC. The encoded protein is CASSEPRGWNEQYF.